A selection of T cell receptor beta chains follows, all from one sample in a study of CD8+ T cells in alopecia areata. Sequencing used immunoSEQ multiplex PCR; TCRdb keeps in-frame clones, though not all of them. The repertoire consists of a few hundred thousand clones, with 50% to 70% occurring once and the leading ten covering more than 1.5%. Sequences were derived from CD4+ T cells sorted from blood, sampled at week 4, from a patient treated with tofacitinib. These receptors originate from a human donor with alopecia areata. CDR3s include the opening cysteine and the closing phenylalanine or tryptophan. A D gene is named only where the DNA matches it firmly. Only part of the rows carry a size: once, few, many, or a class if the clone is expanded.

D	V	J	size	CDR3	DNA
.	TRBV6-6	TRBJ1-4	few	CASSTGLGNEKLFF	TGTGCCAGCAGTACAGGGTTGGGTAATGAAAAACTGTTTTTT
.	TRBV30	TRBJ1-1	.	CAWSMSGDTEAFF	TGTGCCTGGAGTATGTCGGGGGACACTGAAGCTTTCTTT
.	TRBV25-1	TRBJ2-7	.	CASSEFPAYEQYF	TGTGCCAGCAGTGAATTTCCGGCCTACGAGCAGTACTTC
.	TRBV7-2	TRBJ1-5	few	CASSLGRGGNQPQHF	TGTGCCAGCAGCTTAGGGCGGGGCGGCAATCAGCCCCAGCATTTT
TRBD2	TRBV9	TRBJ2-3	few	CASSVDPPGLVTDTQYF	TGTGCCAGCAGCGTAGATCCCCCGGGACTAGTGACAGATACGCAGTATTTT
.	TRBV11-2	TRBJ2-1	.	CASSASQGVNEQFF	TGTGCCAGCAGCGCCTCCCAGGGAGTTAATGAGCAGTTCTTC
TRBD1	TRBV14	TRBJ2-1	few	CASSQAVTGKLGSNEQFF	TGTGCCAGCAGCCAAGCGGTGACAGGGAAATTAGGAAGCAATGAGCAGTTCTTC
.	TRBV2	TRBJ1-4	few	CASSEEGGRKLFF	TGTGCCAGCAGTGAAGAGGGTGGGAGAAAACTGTTTTTT
.	TRBV30	TRBJ1-6	.	CARRDLNSPLHF	TGTGCCCGCCGGGACCTGAATTCACCCCTCCACTTT
.	TRBV7-9	TRBJ2-3	.	CASTRNGGSTDTQYF	TGTGCCAGCACCCGGAACGGAGGATCCACAGATACGCAGTATTTT
.	TRBV29-1	TRBJ2-5	.	CSVDPTRSETQYF	TGCAGCGTTGACCCCACCCGGTCGGAGACCCAGTACTTC
.	TRBV4-3	TRBJ1-6	many	CASSQDPGSPLHF	TGCGCCAGCAGCCAAGATCCGGGTTCACCCCTCCACTTT
.	TRBV4-3	TRBJ2-5	.	CASSQGSGAGETQYF	TGCGCCAGCAGCCAAGGGTCAGGGGCCGGAGAGACCCAGTACTTC
.	TRBV19	TRBJ2-1	few	CASSMPLGGPYNEQFF	TGTGCCAGTAGTATGCCCCTTGGGGGACCCTACAATGAGCAGTTCTTC
.	TRBV25-1	TRBJ1-1	.	CASSESAGEGLSTEAFF	TGTGCCAGCAGTGAATCGGCAGGGGAAGGTTTGAGCACTGAAGCTTTCTTT
TRBD1	TRBV25-1	TRBJ1-2	once	CASRDRGNGYTF	TGTGCCAGCAGAGACAGGGGGAATGGCTACACCTTC
TRBD2	TRBV27	TRBJ2-2	.	CASSFRGGPGELFF	TGTGCCAGCAGCTTCCGGGGGGGCCCCGGGGAGCTGTTTTTT
.	TRBV13	TRBJ2-1	many	CASSLGQTVYNEQFF	TGTGCCAGCAGCTTAGGGCAGACCGTCTACAATGAGCAGTTCTTC
TRBD2	TRBV30	TRBJ2-3	.	CAWSVPAGGRSSNTQYF	TGTGCCTGGAGTGTTCCGGCGGGGGGCCGATCCTCTAATACGCAGTATTTT
TRBD1	TRBV6-5	TRBJ2-7	.	CASSSTGVEQYF	TGTGCCAGCAGTAGCACAGGGGTCGAGCAGTACTTC
.	TRBV7-2	TRBJ1-5	.	CASSLVRDQPQHF	TGTGCCAGCAGCCTCGTTCGAGATCAGCCCCAGCATTTT
TRBD2	TRBV9	TRBJ2-7	.	CASSGGLAQNEQYF	TGTGCCAGCAGCGGCGGACTAGCCCAAAACGAGCAGTACTTC
.	TRBV7-2	TRBJ1-3	few	CASSLEGFGNTIYF	TGTGCCAGCAGCTTGGAGGGCTTTGGAAACACCATATATTTT